This paragraph covers one T cell receptor beta chain sequence. Its matching antigen is unknown. Using immunoSEQ multiplex PCR, the repertoire was profiled, and TCRdb retains in-frame clones only, with some absent. Among around 99,000 clones listed, around 88% were seen once. These data belong to a study of radiotherapy plus CTLA-4 blockade in lung cancer. Across the whole study: The study recorded objective responses in 18% of patients and disease control in approximately 33%. Findings and limits, study-wide: Response was reportedly best predicted by early blood T cell clone dynamics, with interferon-beta.

Germline V CDR1 and CDR2: LNHDA, SQIVND (reference sequence). The CDR3 loop spans 15 amino acids. With 1 base clipped from V and 4 bases from J, the junction kept 6 bases outside the gene matches. The sequenced sample was peripheral blood, obtained from a patient treated with radiotherapy plus ipilimumab. This clonotype was obtained from a human donor with non-small cell lung cancer that progressed on radiotherapy plus ipilimumab. This chain joins TRBV19 and TRBJ1-2, with 7 bases that match TRBD1. This CDR3 reads CASSIGPGGFYGYTF. The CDR3 bases are TGTGCCAGTAGTATAGGGCCAGGGGGATTCTATGGCTACACCTTC.